This entry is about one T cell receptor beta chain. The specificity of this receptor is unknown. No much larger clonotype is one base removed from it; base qualities were not supplied. The source of the sample is a study of post-analysis software for immune sequencing data (dated by TCRdb to between 2015 and 2016). Broadly, across the study: Relapsing-remitting, secondary progressive and progressive-relapsing multiple sclerosis were recorded as disease courses, and subtype annotation was lacking for some patients. Patient repertoires were compared against 11 previously published healthy control repertoires from donors aged about 6 to 26 years. A subset of samples was prepared in parallel using single-end sample barcoding, then pooled and co-amplified after Illumina adapter ligation.

As encoded in the germline V gene (reference sequence), CDR1 is MNHEY while CDR2 is SMNVEV. The CDR3, from cysteine to phenylalanine, totals 15 residues. This entry keeps only the CDR3 DNA: 45 bases, framed from base 1. V gives up 5 bases and J gives up 5 bases, and the segment between their germline ends measures 18 bases. To prepare the library, PCR was applied. Sequencing instrument: Illumina HiSeq 2500. Unique molecular identifiers were incorporated into TCR beta cDNA libraries to reduce PCR and sequencing biases. Some 500,000 cDNA molecules were obtained per 1 to 10 million input T cells, so each molecule approximated one T cell. Patient libraries were prepared and sequenced with the same protocol used for the earlier healthy control dataset. Samples belonging to the same batch were prepared together, multiplexed and sequenced on a shared HiSeq lane. From the authors' description of their analysis: Raw barcoded reads were processed with MIGEC, and single-read molecular identifier groups were discarded before consensus assembly and CDR3 extraction. VDJtools was used for post-analysis of the clonotype tables, and diversity was normalized by down-sampling every dataset to the size of the smallest sample. In repertoire overlap clustering, CDR3 amino acid sequences, but not nucleotide sequences, were matched to correct batch-related cross-sample contamination. TCRdb passed the public sequencing reads through fastp at Q25 and MiXCR, retaining productive beta sequences. Each record represents a unique CDR3 protein, reported with the most common genes and DNA among its rows. TCRdb's processing, not the study's, gives the V and J calls here. Present in this sample are some 190,000 distinct CDR3 sequences, 25% to 35% of which were seen just once. Around 3.2% of the sample is in the top ten clones.

To demonstrate the VDJtools post-analysis software, TCR beta repertoires were profiled from the peripheral blood of about 13 young patients with multiple sclerosis. The multiple sclerosis patients were children and adolescents between roughly 6 and 16 years of age. General findings and caveats noted by the study authors: Normalized Chao1 diversity was significantly lower in multiple sclerosis patients than controls, suggesting substantial peripheral T-cell clonal expansion. Significantly higher frequencies in patients than in controls were found for roughly five TRBV segments, including TRBV5-6, TRBV5-1 and TRBV20-1. The multiple sclerosis patient group was slightly younger than the control group. Strong co-clustering of samples prepared in the same batch was shown by direct clustering with F measure, prompting a batch-effect correction.

Sequencing was performed on blood. The clonotype originates from a girl aged 2-17 years with multiple sclerosis. The sequence joins TRBV27 to TRBJ2-5; the D gene is possibly TRBD1 or TRBD2, with 6 bases matching each. Read as DNA, the sequence is TGTGCCAGCAGTATCGCCCGGGGGCTAGGGGAGACCCAGTACTTC. Translated, it gives CASSIARGLGETQYF.